The clone carrying this T cell receptor (beta chain) was observed a few times. The antigen remains unidentified. The sample belongs to a study of PD-1 blockade in classical Hodgkin lymphoma. Study-level information: Nivolumab dosed at 3 mg/kg went to patients intravenously every 2 weeks. The study, taken as a whole, reports: TCR diversity at baseline was reported to be reduced in newly diagnosed patients relative to healthy donors. For complete responders, baseline diversity was comparable to that of newly diagnosed patients.

Every patient relapsed after autologous stem cell transplantation, and brentuximab vedotin exposure varied. The data were produced by immunoSEQ multiplex PCR, yet TCRdb's version contains in-frame clones alone and is incomplete. The sample records roughly 140,000 clones, around 84% being singletons. The source material was peripheral blood mononuclear cells (PBMCs), sampled before the second cycle of nivolumab. The TCR originated in a human donor with classical Hodgkin lymphoma.

The CDR3 region is CAWSVQQAYEQYF. The CDR3 coding sequence is TGTGCCTGGAGTGTACAACAGGCCTACGAGCAGTACTTC. The V gene is TRBV30, the J gene TRBJ2-7; D is perhaps TRBD1 (5 bases). This CDR3 comprises 13 residues. Looked up from germline, CDR1 is GTSNPN and CDR2 is SVGIG (reference sequence). V lost 0 bases and J lost 2, with 8 bases in between.